The 29 T cell receptor beta chains below come from one sample, sequenced in a study of yellow fever vaccine responses in identical twins. One entry per CDR3 protein results from TCRdb running MiXCR on the RT-PCR reads. The sample has 14,000 or so distinct CDR3 sequences, 65% to 85% seen once. The sample in question was T cells from blood (PBMCs), unsorted or a sorted subset (not recorded which), obtained before or after yellow fever vaccination (not recorded which). The origin of the receptors is a woman between 18 and 29 years old who received the yellow fever vaccine.

V is TRBV7-3 and J is TRBJ1-1; D possibly corresponds to TRBD1 (5 bases). This CDR3 contains 14 residues. V lost 6 bases, J lost 0 bases, and 11 bases lay in between. Germline V CDR1 and CDR2: SGHTA, FQGTGA. In DNA form, the CDR3 reads TGTGCCAGCAGAGCCGGGACGGTGAACACTGAAGCTTTCTTT. It encodes CASRAGTVNTEAFF. Combining the CDR3 with reference TRBV7-3 and TRBJ1-1 gives the whole variable domain GAGVSQTPSNKVTEKGKYVELRCDPISGHTALYWYRQSLGQGPEFLIYFQGTGAADDSGLPNDRFFAVRPEGSVSTLKIQRTERGDSAVYLCASRAGTVNTEAFFGQGTRLTVV.

V gene TRBV18 combines with J gene TRBJ2-5, with 11 nucleotides matching TRBD2. The trim removed 3 bases at V and 2 bases at J, leaving 8 bases unmatched. Germline V gene lookup returns CDR1 KGHSH and CDR2 LQKENI. The CDR3 is made up of 17 amino acids. The CDR3 protein is CASSPRLAGTLQETQYF. In nucleotides, the CDR3 is TGTGCCAGCTCACCTCGACTAGCGGGGACACTACAAGAGACCCAGTACTTC.

This chain uses TRBV10-1 with TRBJ1-1; D not certain. V was trimmed by 0 bases and J by 8 bases, leaving 10 bases between them. CDR3 length: 13 amino acids. The germline gives CDR1 WNHNN, CDR2 SYGVQD (reference sequence). For the CDR3, the DNA is TGCGCCAGCAGTGAGTCCGGACGTTTCGAAGCTTTCTTT. Its translation is CASSESGRFEAFF.

V gene TRBV18 combines with J gene TRBJ2-2; D is undetermined. The V gene's germline CDR1 is KGHSH and CDR2 LQKENI. CDR3 size: 14 residues. Trimming left V 3 bases short and J 2 bases short, with 7 bases between. The CDR3 nucleotides read TGTGCCAGCTCACCTAGAAGTAACACCGGGGAGCTGTTTTTT. Translated, it gives CASSPRSNTGELFF.

The chain has TRBV2 and TRBJ1-1; a possible D gene is TRBD1 (5 bases). Between the trimmed V and J ends, which lost 3 bases and 0 bases, there was a span of 11 bases. The CDR3 is made up of 15 amino acids. Germline values: CDR1 SNHLY, CDR2 FYNNEI. The CDR3 DNA reads as TGTGCCAGCAGTGACAGGGCAAAGATGAACACTGAAGCTTTCTTT. Translated, it gives CASSDRAKMNTEAFF. The full variable domain, its missing parts supplied by reference TRBV2 and TRBJ1-1, is EPEVTQTPSHQVTQMGQEVILRCVPISNHLYFYWYRQILGQKVEFLVSFYNNEISEKSEIFDDQFSVERPDGSNFTLKIRSTKLEDSAMYFCASSDRAKMNTEAFFGQGTRLTVV.

V is TRBV2 and J is TRBJ2-1; 7 bases agree with TRBD1. Germline V gene data show CDR1 as SNHLY and CDR2 as FYNNEI. The CDR3 consists of 14 residues. V was clipped by 1 base and J by 9 bases; unmatched bases: 6. The CDR3 nucleotides read TGTGCCAGCAGTGAAGAGATAGGGACAGTTGAGCAGTTCTTC. This sequence encodes CASSEEIGTVEQFF. The full variable domain, in which reference TRBV2 and TRBJ2-1 provide the parts outside the CDR3, is EPEVTQTPSHQVTQMGQEVILRCVPISNHLYFYWYRQILGQKVEFLVSFYNNEISEKSEIFDDQFSVERPDGSNFTLKIRSTKLEDSAMYFCASSEEIGTVEQFFGPGTRLTVL.

As regards this clonotype: The CDR3 carries no conserved terminal phenylalanine or tryptophan, so it likely arises from a read error. The CDR3 here is CASSPLAGSTGELFL. DNA for the CDR3: TGTGCCAGCAGCCCGCTAGCGGGGTCCACCGGGGAGCTGTTTTTG. The chain is built from TRBV7-6 and TRBJ2-2, with 9 positions matching TRBD2. J lost 4 bases, V lost 5 bases, and 5 bases had no gene match. The CDR3 length is 15 residues. CDR1 SGHVS and CDR2 FNYEAQ come from the germline V gene.

The chain links TRBV12-3 or TRBV12-4 to TRBJ1-5; unclear D gene. Between the trimmed V and J ends, which lost 6 bases and 0 bases, there was a span of 12 bases. The CDR3 spans 15 residues. In DNA form, the CDR3 reads TGTGCCAGCAGCCCCCGGGCTGATAGCAATCAGCCCCAGCATTTT. This codes for CASSPRADSNQPQHF.

This clonotype was recorded only once. The CDR3 protein is CASSLWGNEQFF. In nucleotides, the CDR3 is TGTGCCAGCAGTTTATGGGGTAATGAGCAGTTCTTC. The rearrangement links TRBV12-3 or TRBV12-4 to TRBJ2-1; D is uncertain. The CDR3 loop spans 12 amino acids. V was trimmed by 2 bases and J by 7 bases, leaving 6 bases between them.

This clonotype has only a few counts. The chain carries TRBV6-5 and TRBJ2-3, with a possible D match to TRBD1 (5 bases). CDR3 length: 15 amino acids. Germline V gene lookup returns CDR1 MNHEY and CDR2 SVGAGI. The V end was cut by 2 bases, the J end by 5 bases, with 14 bases between. The CDR3: CASSYHQQGGDTQYF. CDR3 DNA: TGTGCCAGCAGTTACCATCAGCAGGGCGGAGATACGCAGTATTTT.

This clonotype has a handful of counts. The rearrangement joins TRBV20-1 to TRBJ2-2; 9 nucleotides line up with TRBD1. CDR1 is DFQATT, CDR2 SNEGSKA, per germline (reference sequence). V shed 7 bases, J shed 2 bases, and the junction held 5 bases outside the gene matches. This CDR3 is 14 amino acids long. Here the CDR3 reads CSGKDRGNTGELFF. In DNA, the CDR3 is TGCAGTGGCAAGGACAGGGGAAACACCGGGGAGCTGTTTTTT.

The V gene is TRBV20-1, the J gene TRBJ1-4; a possible D gene is TRBD1 (5 bases). V was pared by 1 base and J by 8 bases, with 14 bases between. The CDR3 is 14 amino acids. Germline V gene data show CDR1 as DFQATT and CDR2 as SNEGSKA (reference sequence). The CDR3 is CSARGEGLAEKLFF. DNA of the CDR3: TGCAGTGCTAGAGGGGAGGGGTTGGCCGAAAAACTGTTTTTT.

This clonotype was detected only a few times. The chain links TRBV10-2 to TRBJ2-5, with unresolved D. This CDR3 has 13 amino acids. Germline V gene lookup returns CDR1 WSHSY and CDR2 SAAADI. Trimming took off 3 bases at V and 4 bases at J, with 9 bases between the two ends. The CDR3 spells CASSDVATETQYF. Here the CDR3 DNA reads TGCGCCAGCAGTGACGTAGCCACAGAGACCCAGTACTTC.

The chain has TRBV23-1 and TRBJ2-7; no clear D. TRBV23-1 is an open reading frame, and its role is uncertain. V lost 0 bases, J lost 3 bases, and 9 bases lay in between. The length of the CDR3 is 14 residues. The CDR3 region is CASSQSWTSYEQYV. The CDR3, as DNA: TGCGCCAGCAGTCAATCGTGGACCAGCTACGAGCAGTACGTC.

V usage is TRBV24-1 and J usage is TRBJ2-3; TRBD2 matches at 9 bases. Germline CDR1 and CDR2: KGHDR and SFDVKD. Trimming cost V 10 bases and J 2 bases; bases outside gene matches: 6. The CDR3 consists of 14 residues. CDR3 sequence reads: CATQLAGPTDTQYF. The DNA of the CDR3 is TGTGCCACTCAACTAGCGGGCCCCACAGATACGCAGTATTTT.

The table lists this clonotype with a few counts. The gene calls are TRBV10-3 and TRBJ1-3; 8 nucleotides match TRBD1. The length of the CDR3 is 15 residues. Trimming took 4 bases from V and 2 from J; bases not matched to a gene: 4. Germline CDR1 ENHRY, CDR2 SYGVKD. For the CDR3, the DNA is TGTGCCATCAGTGCCATGGACAGGGCTGGAAACACCATATATTTT. Its protein product is CAISAMDRAGNTIYF.

As DNA, the CDR3 is TGTGCCATCAGTGAGCCGGTAGCGGGGATCTATGAGCAGTTCTTC. As protein: CAISEPVAGIYEQFF. V gene TRBV10-3 combines with J gene TRBJ2-1; TRBD2 matches 8 bases. V gave up 2 bases and J gave up 8 bases; unmatched junction bases: 8. The CDR3 sequence is 15 residues long. Germline V gives CDR1 ENHRY, CDR2 SYGVKD.

The rearrangement joins TRBV23-1 to TRBJ1-1; the D is unclear. TRBV23-1 is recorded as an ORF, its role being uncertain. V was clipped by 7 bases and J by 3 bases, with 9 bases between them. There are 12 residues in the CDR3. The CDR3 DNA reads as TGCGCCAGCAATTTGGGGTACACTGAAGCTTTCTTT. Its translation is CASNLGYTEAFF.

The chain recombines TRBV11-2 with TRBJ2-1, with 9 bases lining up with TRBD2. The germline V gene has CDR1 SGHAT and CDR2 FQNNGV. J was trimmed by 7 bases and V by 1 base; bases with no gene match: 8. CDR3 size: 16 residues. The DNA for the CDR3 is TGTGCCAGCAGCTTAGGTACTGCGCGGGGGGGAAATGAGCAGTTCTTC. Its protein product is CASSLGTARGGNEQFF.

This clonotype was detected a few times. The chain couples TRBV2 to TRBJ1-5; D is perhaps TRBD1 (6 bases). V was cut by 6 bases and J by 1 base, with 10 bases left in between. This CDR3 is built from 14 residues. CDR1 and CDR2 from the germline V gene are SNHLY and FYNNEI. The CDR3 DNA sequence: TGTGCCAGCAGCAGGGGCCTGAGCAATCAGCCCCAGCATTTT. Translated: CASSRGLSNQPQHF.

The chain couples TRBV18 to TRBJ2-7; tentatively, D is TRBD1 or TRBD2 (5 bases each). The CDR3 has 15 residues. The V gene lost 0 bases and the J gene lost 4 bases, with 13 bases spanning the gap. CDR1 is KGHSH and CDR2 is LQKENI in the germline V gene. CDR3 sequence: CASSPPSSQGYEQYF. The DNA of the CDR3 is TGTGCCAGCTCACCACCGTCTAGCCAGGGATACGAGCAGTACTTC. Drawing the rest from reference TRBV18 and TRBJ2-7, the complete variable domain is NAGVMQNPRHLVRRRGQEARLRCSPMKGHSHVYWYRQLPEEGLKFMVYLQKENIIDESGMPKERFSAEFPKEGPSILRIQQVVRGDSAAYFCASSPPSSQGYEQYFGPGTRLTVT.

The genes are TRBV29-1 and TRBJ2-7, with D perhaps TRBD1 (5 bases). Germline V lookup: CDR1 SQVTM, CDR2 ANQGSEA. V was pared by 6 bases and J by 3 bases, with 15 bases between. CDR3 length: 13 amino acids. Here the CDR3 reads CSVIRVTGYEQYF. The CDR3 DNA is TGCAGCGTAATCAGGGTTACGGGCTACGAGCAGTACTTC.

The chain uses TRBV12-3 or TRBV12-4 and TRBJ2-2; D tentatively fits TRBD1 or TRBD2 (5 bases each). Trimming cost V 5 bases and J 2 bases, with 18 bases left between them. The CDR3 runs 17 residues. This CDR3 is CASSEGTDSLNTGELFF. CDR3 coding DNA: TGTGCCAGCAGTGAGGGGACCGACTCTCTAAACACCGGGGAGCTGTTTTTT.

The chain has TRBV6-5 and TRBJ2-7, with a possible D match to TRBD1 (5 bases). CDR3 size: 15 residues. The germline V gene encodes CDR1 MNHEY and CDR2 SVGAGI. The V and J ends lost 2 bases and 2 bases respectively, with 13 bases between them. The chain's CDR3 is CASSYPPTAAYEQYV. The DNA of the CDR3 is TGTGCCAGCAGTTACCCTCCGACAGCTGCCTACGAGCAGTACGTC.

The gene calls are TRBV4-2 and TRBJ1-4, with TRBD1 matching 9 bases. Germline values: CDR1 LGHNA, CDR2 YNFKEQ. V was clipped by 4 bases and J by 5 bases; unmatched bases: 5. This CDR3 is 15 amino acids long. CDR3 residues: CASSPSGTGNEKLFF. CDR3 coding DNA: TGTGCCAGCAGCCCGTCCGGGACAGGGAATGAAAAACTGTTTTTT.

The V call is TRBV10-3, the J call TRBJ2-7; TRBD2 aligns across 13 bases. Per the germline V gene, CDR1 is ENHRY and CDR2 is SYGVKD. This CDR3 is built from 18 residues. V shed 8 bases, J shed 2 bases, and the junction held 15 bases outside the gene matches. CDR3 coding DNA: TGTGCCATCGGCAGACTAGCGGGAGGACCAGGTCCAACCTACGAGCAGTACTTC. Translation gives CAIGRLAGGPGPTYEQYF.

The V and J genes are TRBV14 and TRBJ1-5; no reliable D call. The ends were cut back, 1 base at V and 4 bases at J, with 8 bases in the middle. This CDR3 comprises 14 residues. Germline values: CDR1 SGHDN, CDR2 FVKESK. The CDR3 region has the DNA TGTGCCAGCAGCCAAGCCGGGCGAAATCAGCCCCAGCATTTT. This encodes CASSQAGRNQPQHF. Using reference TRBV14 and TRBJ1-5 for the parts outside the CDR3, the full variable domain is EAGVTQFPSHSVIEKGQTVTLRCDPISGHDNLYWYRRVMGKEIKFLLHFVKESKQDESGMPNNRFLAERTGGTYSTLKVQPAELEDSGVYFCASSQAGRNQPQHFGDGTRLSIL.

The V gene is TRBV4-1, the J gene TRBJ2-1; D is possibly TRBD1 or TRBD2 (5 bases each). Trimming took off 7 bases at V and 0 bases at J, with 16 bases between the two ends. This CDR3 contains 16 residues. Germline assignment: CDR1 MGHRA and CDR2 YSYEKL. The CDR3 spells CASKTGPLSSYNEQFF. In DNA, the CDR3 is TGCGCCAGCAAAACGGGACCCTTGAGCTCCTACAATGAGCAGTTCTTC.

This chain's CDR3 is CAISESGGDYGYTF. The CDR3 DNA is TGTGCCATCAGTGAGTCGGGAGGGGACTATGGCTACACCTTC. V usage is TRBV10-3 and J usage is TRBJ1-2; possible D gene TRBD1, 5 bases. V dropped 0 bases and J dropped 3 bases, with 8 bases sitting between them. Germline values: CDR1 ENHRY, CDR2 SYGVKD. The CDR3 runs 14 residues.